The 15 T cell receptor beta chains below all came from one sample that was sequenced in a study of PD-L1 blockade in urothelial cancer. Noted time point: peripheral blood 6 weeks after treatment start. The protocol was immunoSEQ multiplex PCR, while the TCRdb copy is restricted to in-frame clones and leaves out a portion. The sample has 48,000 or so clones; roughly 80% are singletons. The material sequenced was PBMCs, taken around atezolizumab (anti-PD-L1) treatment. The receptors derive from a man aged 65 to 85 with urothelial cancer.

The chain has TRBV11-3 and TRBJ2-5; no clear D gene. The CDR3 spans 15 residues. V lost 3 bases and J 1 base, leaving 12 bases between the germline ends. The germline V gene has CDR1 SGHNT and CDR2 YENEEA. The CDR3 DNA follows: TGTGCCAGCAGCTTGAGACAAGGATTCCAAGAGACCCAGTACTTC. Its translation is CASSLRQGFQETQYF.

The sample holds a few counts of this clone. The CDR3 bases are TGTGCCTGGAGCCGAGAGGGCAATCAGCCCCAGCATTTT. Amino acids: CAWSREGNQPQHF. The genes are TRBV30 and TRBJ1-5; D remains ambiguous. The V end lost 3 bases, the J end lost 2 bases, and 8 bases lay between the germline ends. Germline lookup yields CDR1 GTSNPN and CDR2 SVGIG (reference sequence). The CDR3 spans 13 residues.

The chain joins TRBV29-1 to TRBJ2-1, with D possibly TRBD1 on 5 matching bases. The CDR3 has 15 amino acids. Germline V CDR1 and CDR2: SQVTM, ANQGSEA. The V end was cut by 7 bases, the J end by 4 bases, with 20 bases between. The CDR3 nucleotides read TGCAGCGCTCCGCAGGGCGCTGGGCTTTACAATGAGCAGTTCTTC. This gives the protein CSAPQGAGLYNEQFF.

This chain links TRBV6-5 with TRBJ2-2, with 7 nucleotides matching TRBD1. In germline, CDR1 is MNHEY, CDR2 SVGAGI. The CDR3 sequence is 16 residues long. The junction had 3 bases not matched to a gene; V was cut back by 0 bases and J by 2 bases. CDR3 residues: CASSYSTGRNTGELFF. In DNA, the CDR3 is TGTGCCAGCAGTTACTCGACAGGGCGAAACACCGGGGAGCTGTTTTTT.

This clone was detected a few times. The chain is built from TRBV5-4 and TRBJ2-1; a possible D gene is TRBD1 (6 bases). V was pared by 1 base and J by 9 bases, with 11 bases between. This CDR3 is 13 amino acids long. CDR1 is SGHNT and CDR2 is YYREEE in the germline V gene (reference sequence). The CDR3 region has the DNA TGTGCCAGCAGCTTGTACAGGGAAGGTGAGCAGTTCTTC. Translation gives CASSLYREGEQFF.

V and J are TRBV28 and TRBJ2-7; 8 bases are shared with TRBD1. The CDR3 has 17 residues. V gave up 2 bases and J gave up 0 bases; unmatched junction bases: 9. CDR1 MDHEN and CDR2 SYDVKM come from the germline V gene. CDR3 in amino acids: CASSLDPGTGHSYEQYF. The CDR3 nucleotides are TGTGCCAGCAGTTTAGACCCCGGGACAGGACACTCCTACGAGCAGTACTTC.

CDR3 region: CASSPNTDTQYF. The CDR3 DNA sequence: TGTGCCAGCAGTCCCAACACAGATACGCAGTATTTT. V usage is TRBV27 and J usage is TRBJ2-3; D ambiguous. The germline V gene has CDR1 MNHEY and CDR2 SMNVEV (reference sequence). This CDR3 is 12 amino acids long. Trimming pared 5 bases from V and 2 bases from J, leaving 5 bases between.

The V gene is TRBV14, the J gene TRBJ2-7; D may be TRBD2 (7 bases). Trimming cost V 4 bases and J 3 bases, with 16 bases left between them. The CDR3 is 15 amino acids. The germline V gene has CDR1 SGHDN and CDR2 FVKESK. CDR3 in DNA: TGTGCCAGCAGCCCCCTAGGGGGGGAAGGCTACGAGCAGTACTTC. It codes for CASSPLGGEGYEQYF.

This clone has a handful of counts. The chain recombines TRBV29-1 with TRBJ2-7; the match to TRBD1 covers 9 bases. The V and J ends lost 7 bases and 1 base, in that order; junction bases with no gene match: 2. Germline V lookup: CDR1 SQVTM, CDR2 ANQGSEA. The CDR3 consists of 12 residues. The CDR3 region has the DNA TGCAGCGCTGGACAGGGGTCCTACGAGCAGTACTTC. Amino acid sequence: CSAGQGSYEQYF.

V and J are TRBV30 and TRBJ2-7; D is possibly TRBD1 (6 bases). Germline V gives CDR1 GTSNPN, CDR2 SVGIG (reference sequence). The CDR3 is 14 amino acids. V was pared by 3 bases and J by 2 bases, with 14 bases between. CDR3 DNA: TGTGCCTGGAGAAATGAACAGGGAACCTACGAGCAGTACTTC. It specifies CAWRNEQGTYEQYF.

The gene calls are TRBV5-8 and TRBJ2-3; TRBD2 agrees at 7 bases. CDR3 length: 14 amino acids. The V gene end was trimmed by 4 bases and the J gene end by 7 bases; junction bases not matched to a gene: 9. Germline CDR1 reads SGHTS; CDR2 reads YDEGEE. The CDR3 nucleotides read TGTGCCAGCAGCCCGACGGCGGGAGAGCATACGCAGTATTTT. It specifies CASSPTAGEHTQYF.

The chain couples TRBV7-2 to TRBJ1-5; D is uncertain. The CDR3 has 13 amino acids. The V end was cut by 1 base, the J end by 5 bases, with 6 bases between. Per germline, CDR1 SGHTA and CDR2 FQGNSA. The CDR3 nucleotides read TGTGCCAGCAGCTTAGTCGGGGATCAGCCCCAGCATTTT. Translated: CASSLVGDQPQHF.

The chain is built from TRBV18 and TRBJ2-1, with TRBD2 identical over 9 bases. There are 15 residues in the CDR3. The J segment lost 4 bases and the V segment lost 0 bases, leaving 1 base of the junction unmatched. Germline lookup yields CDR1 KGHSH and CDR2 LQKENI. CDR3 in amino acids: CASSPPSGSYNEQFF. In nucleotides, the CDR3 is TGTGCCAGCTCACCACCTAGCGGGAGTTACAATGAGCAGTTCTTC.

The CDR3 reads CASSLKGQEYGYTF. Written as DNA, the CDR3 is TGTGCCAGCAGCTTGAAGGGACAGGAGTATGGCTACACCTTC. V gene TRBV5-6 combines with J gene TRBJ1-2; 8 positions match TRBD1. CDR1 and CDR2 from the germline V gene are SGHDT and YYEEEE. After removal of 1 base from V and 5 bases from J, the junction contained 4 bases not matched to a gene. The CDR3 is 14 amino acids.

The chain uses TRBV6-1 and TRBJ2-1; 7 bases are a match to TRBD2. CDR3 length: 15 amino acids. Germline CDR1 and CDR2: MNHNS and SASEGT. J was trimmed by 5 bases and V by 3 bases; bases with no gene match: 7. The CDR3 region is CASSDLAGDDNEQFF. The DNA for the CDR3 is TGTGCCAGCAGTGATCTGGCGGGAGACGACAATGAGCAGTTCTTC.